This T cell receptor beta chain was profiled in a study of early T cells in non-severe SARS-CoV-2 infection. Study overall: Bulk RNA isolated from unsorted whole blood underwent sequencing; chains were not paired. Study-wide points: Anti-spike CD8 responses were favored in VDJdb matching, and private and CD4 specificities were missed.

Germline V lookup: CDR1 SGHRS, CDR2 YFSETQ. The CDR3 covers 16 residues. V shed 4 bases and J shed 0 bases, with 17 bases lying between them. Individual cDNA molecules were tagged with unique molecular identifiers. Via MiXCR, TCRdb re-called the 5' RACE reads, giving one row per CDR3 protein. Of fewer than 40,000 distinct CDR3 sequences listed, around 5.2% are singletons. This clonotype has just a few counts. Antigen: not known. The sample consisted of whole blood. The J gene is TRBJ2-7, the V gene TRBV5-1, with D possibly TRBD2 on 6 matching bases. The sequence came from an adult who was a healthcare worker with PCR-confirmed SARS-CoV-2 infection or an uninfected control (not recorded which). The CDR3 sequence is CASSVDRGANSYEQYF. As DNA, the CDR3 is TGCGCCAGCAGCGTGGACCGCGGGGCGAACTCCTACGAGCAGTACTTC.